The subject of this entry is one T cell receptor beta chain. Its antigen is not identified. The data derive from a study of T cell repertoires in cytomegalovirus infection. About the research overall: Public TCR beta signature analysis indicated the presence of both CMV infection and matching HLA type.

Study-wide results and limits: Within the response measured ex vivo, HLA-C-restricted CMV-specific TCR beta clonotypes were dominant.

Each CDR3 protein gets one entry after TCRdb re-called the reads with MiXCR. The repertoire holds hundreds of thousands of distinct CDR3 sequences, with roughly a third as singletons. This CDR3 is 16 amino acids long. CDR1 and CDR2 (germline): LNHDA, SQIVND (reference sequence). The ends lost 5 bases at V and 0 bases at J; junction bases unmatched: 7. This TCR came from a human donor in good health (CMV status not recorded). Some clones in this sample may be carry-over from other donors' samples. This chain joins TRBV19 and TRBJ1-1; 9 bases fit TRBD1. Material: cultured PBMCs, obtained from culture after CMV antigen stimulation. The CDR3 protein is CASSPGTGRVNTEAFF. In DNA form, the CDR3 reads TGTGCCAGTAGTCCCGGGACAGGGAGGGTGAACACTGAAGCTTTCTTT. The whole variable domain, filled in from reference TRBV19 and TRBJ1-1, reads DGGITQSPKYLFRKEGQNVTLSCEQNLNHDAMYWYRQDPGQGLRLIYYSQIVNDFQKGDIAEGYSVSREKKESFPLTVTSAQKNPTAFYLCASSPGTGRVNTEAFFGQGTRLTVV.